Each of the 30 T cell receptor beta chains below was sequenced from the same sample in a study of regulatory T cells. The PCR used 52 TRBV and 13 TRBJ primers. Using immunoSEQ multiplex PCR, the repertoire was profiled, and TCRdb retains in-frame clones only, with some absent. The sample has tens of thousands of clones; less than 95% are singletons. These receptors have no known antigen. Overall study findings and caveats: Hydrophobic residues at CDR3 positions 6 and 7 were enriched in conventional CD4+ T cells of CD3G-deficient patients.

The sample was conventional CD4+ T cells sorted from blood. These receptors were taken from a person under 30 with CD3G deficiency.

CDR3 sequence: CASSVTSNTEAFF. The CDR3 DNA follows: TGCGCCAGCAGTGTAACCAGTAACACTGAAGCTTTCTTT. V and J are TRBV10-1 and TRBJ1-1, with D uncertain. The CDR3 loop spans 13 amino acids. CDR1 and CDR2 (germline): WNHNN, SYGVQD (reference sequence). V dropped 4 bases and J dropped 2 bases, with 8 bases sitting between them.

The chain recombines TRBV7-9 with TRBJ2-3; D not certain. CDR3 length: 11 amino acids. The germline V and J ends were trimmed by 3 bases and 4 bases, with 2 bases remaining between them. CDR1 SEHNR and CDR2 FQNEAQ come from the germline V gene (reference sequence). In DNA, the CDR3 is TGTGCCAGCAGCTTTTCAGATACGCAGTATTTT. It yields the protein CASSFSDTQYF.

This clone has only one observation. The chain joins TRBV4-1 to TRBJ2-1; no clear D. This CDR3 has 16 residues. CDR1 MGHRA and CDR2 YSYEKL come from the germline V gene. The V end was cut by 0 bases, the J end by 5 bases, with 14 bases between. CDR3 in amino acids: CASSQESIAGHNEQFF. CDR3 DNA sequence: TGCGCCAGCAGCCAAGAGTCAATAGCCGGACACAATGAGCAGTTCTTC.

The chain has TRBV7-8 and TRBJ1-1; D not resolved. V lost 0 bases and J 6 bases, leaving 8 bases between the germline ends. CDR1 is SGHVS and CDR2 is FQNEAQ in the germline V gene. The CDR3 is 13 amino acids. CDR3: CASSLAVAAEAFF. Written as DNA, the CDR3 is TGTGCCAGCAGCTTAGCAGTGGCCGCTGAAGCTTTCTTT.

CDR3 region: CATSARGRGRPNTEAFF. The CDR3 DNA reads TGTGCCACCTCAGCAAGGGGAAGGGGCCGCCCGAACACTGAAGCTTTCTTT. This rearrangement joins TRBV21-1 to TRBJ1-1; the table's D call TRBD1 went unverified against the DNA. TRBV21-1 is a known pseudogene. CDR3 length: 17 residues.

This clone appeared a single time. The chain couples TRBV6-1 to TRBJ1-1, with D tentatively TRBD1 (5 bases). Trimming took off 2 bases at V and 0 bases at J, with 7 bases between the two ends. The CDR3 totals 14 residues. Germline CDR1 reads MNHNS; CDR2 reads SASEGT. The CDR3 is CASSEQGVNTEAFF. The CDR3 bases are TGTGCCAGCAGTGAACAGGGAGTGAACACTGAAGCTTTCTTT.

This chain uses TRBV7-9 with TRBJ2-3; TRBD2 might be the D (7 bases). Germline V lookup: CDR1 SEHNR, CDR2 FQNEAQ (reference sequence). The CDR3 has 15 amino acids. Trimming took off 1 base at V and 4 bases at J, with 12 bases between the two ends. The CDR3 DNA follows: TGTGCCAGCAGCTTAGGGTTCGGGGGGCCAGATACGCAGTATTTT. Encoded protein: CASSLGFGGPDTQYF.

There are a few counts of this clone. The chain has TRBV10-2 and TRBJ1-5, with a possible D match to TRBD1 (5 bases). Trimming removed 5 bases at V and 6 bases at J, with 11 bases between. The germline gives CDR1 WSHSY, CDR2 SAAADI. CDR3 length: 13 residues. In DNA, the CDR3 is TGCGCCAGCAGTAACCGAGACAGTCAGCCCCAGCATTTT. Translating it yields CASSNRDSQPQHF.

This clone was observed a single time. CDR3 DNA sequence: TGTGCCATCAGAAGGACAGGGGGGAACTATGGCTACACCTTC. Translating it yields CAIRRTGGNYGYTF. The chain couples TRBV10-3 to TRBJ1-2; 10 bases agree with TRBD1. V gave up 6 bases and J gave up 2 bases; unmatched junction bases: 3. Germline CDR1 and CDR2: ENHRY and SYGVKD. The CDR3 has 14 residues.

The chain carries TRBV5-3 and TRBJ2-3; weak D call: TRBD2 (5 bases). TRBV5-3 is an ORF, with its function uncertain. V lost 4 bases, J lost 5 bases, and 14 bases lay in between. This CDR3 is 14 amino acids long. CDR3 DNA sequence: TGTGCCAGAAGCCCGAGATCAGCGGTAGATACGCAGTATTTT. Its protein product is CARSPRSAVDTQYF.

The CDR3 region has the DNA TGCGCCAGCAAGCCGGACGGCCCCGTGGAAGTGAGTGGCTACACCTTC. Its protein product is CASKPDGPVEVSGYTF. The chain joins TRBV23-1 to TRBJ1-2; D unclear. TRBV23-1 is an ORF, with its function uncertain. There are 16 residues in the CDR3. V shed 7 bases and J shed 7 bases, with 25 bases lying between them.

This sequence joins TRBV28 and TRBJ1-5; no definite D call. This CDR3 is 14 amino acids long. Germline V gene lookup returns CDR1 MDHEN and CDR2 SYDVKM. Trimming removed 6 bases at V and 0 bases at J, with 9 bases between. DNA for the CDR3: TGTGCCAGCAGCCTAGGATTTAGCAATCAGCCCCAGCATTTT. Its translation is CASSLGFSNQPQHF.

The chain employs TRBV6-5 and TRBJ2-5, with TRBD2 identical over 10 bases. CDR3 length equals 15 residues. V trimming: 5 bases; J trimming: 6 bases; junction bases outside the gene matches: 9. Per germline, CDR1 MNHEY and CDR2 SVGAGI. The CDR3 bases are TGTGCCAGCAGTCACCTCACTAGCGGGATAAAGACCCAGTACTTC. It yields the protein CASSHLTSGIKTQYF.

The rearrangement uses TRBV6-1 and TRBJ1-2; D call uncertain. Per germline, CDR1 MNHNS and CDR2 SASEGT. This CDR3 contains 15 residues. Trimming removed 3 bases from V and 4 bases from J, with 15 bases in between. The DNA for the CDR3 is TGTGCCAGCAGTGAGGTAGTTCGGACCGGCTATGGCTACACCTTC. It encodes CASSEVVRTGYGYTF.

V usage is TRBV6-1 and J usage is TRBJ1-2, with TRBD1 as a possible D gene (5 bases). Trimming removed 5 bases at V and 5 bases at J, with 6 bases between. The CDR3 has 11 amino acids. The V gene's germline CDR1 is MNHNS and CDR2 SASEGT. Written as DNA, the CDR3 is TGTGCCAGCAGTACAGGTTATGGCTACACCTTC. Translation: CASSTGYGYTF.

The V and J genes are TRBV6-5 and TRBJ2-7; the match to TRBD1 covers 7 bases. V lost 2 bases, J lost 2 bases, and 6 bases stayed unmatched. Germline assignment: CDR1 MNHEY and CDR2 SVGAGI. This CDR3 is 15 amino acids long. The CDR3 region has the DNA TGTGCCAGCAGTTACGGGACAGCTTCTACCTACGAGCAGTACTTC. It specifies CASSYGTASTYEQYF.

This sequence joins TRBV14 and TRBJ2-3; tentatively, D is TRBD2 (6 bases). This CDR3 has 14 residues. Germline CDR1 reads SGHDN; CDR2 reads FVKESK. Trimming took 7 bases from V and 2 from J, leaving 13 bases between them. The CDR3 region is CASTIPGVTDTQYF. The CDR3, as DNA: TGTGCCAGCACCATTCCGGGAGTCACAGATACGCAGTATTTT.

The V gene is TRBV5-1, the J gene TRBJ2-1; 12 bases are a match to TRBD2. With V trimmed by 0 bases and J by 7 bases, 8 bases remained unmatched. CDR1 is SGHRS, CDR2 YFSETQ, per germline. The CDR3 has 17 amino acids. The CDR3 coding sequence is TGCGCCAGCAGCTTGGCGCCTAGCGGGAGGGCCGGTAATGAGCAGTTCTTC. This gives the protein CASSLAPSGRAGNEQFF.

V is TRBV6-1 and J is TRBJ1-2, with unresolved D. The ends were cut back, 1 base at V and 5 bases at J, with 8 bases in the middle. The germline V gene encodes CDR1 MNHNS and CDR2 SASEGT. CDR3 length: 13 residues. CDR3 DNA: TGTGCCAGCAGTGAAGTTACGGAATATGGCTACACCTTC. It specifies CASSEVTEYGYTF.

The chain combines TRBV28 with TRBJ2-5, with 8 nucleotides matching TRBD1. The J call is uncertain, as TRBJ2-7 better fits the DNA end. Per the germline V gene, CDR1 is MDHEN and CDR2 is SYDVKM. The CDR3 sequence is 14 residues long. The CDR3 nucleotides are TGTGCCAGCAGTTCCCGACAGGGGTTCGGCGAGCAGTACTTC. Its protein is CASSSRQGFGEQYF.

This chain connects TRBV11-2 to TRBJ2-1, with TRBD1 identical over 10 bases. Unmatched junction bases numbered 6, after V lost 1 base and J lost 15 bases. Germline CDR1 SGHAT, CDR2 FQNNGV. The CDR3 is made up of 13 amino acids. Written as DNA, the CDR3 is TGTGCCAGCAGCTTAGCGGAGACAGGGGGCTTGTTCTTC. This sequence encodes CASSLAETGGLFF.

V is TRBV7-8 and J is TRBJ2-5, with 9 bases lining up with TRBD2. V lost 5 bases and J lost 4; bases outside the gene matches: 8. CDR3 size: 15 residues. Germline lookup yields CDR1 SGHVS and CDR2 FQNEAQ. The DNA of the CDR3 is TGTGCCAGCAGCGGAGGGACTAGCCTCAGAGAGACCCAGTACTTC. Translating gives CASSGGTSLRETQYF.

This chain joins TRBV4-1 and TRBJ1-2; tentatively, D is TRBD1 (5 bases). The V end lost 0 bases, the J end lost 2 bases, and 10 bases lay between the germline ends. Germline values: CDR1 MGHRA, CDR2 YSYEKL. CDR3 size: 15 residues. The CDR3 sequence: CASSQDRGRNYGYTF. For the CDR3, the DNA is TGCGCCAGCAGCCAAGATCGGGGCAGGAACTATGGCTACACCTTC.

J is TRBJ1-2 and V is TRBV6-1, with a tentative D call TRBD1 (6 bases). Germline V gene sequence: CDR1 MNHNS, CDR2 SASEGT. V gave up 2 bases and J gave up 6 bases, with 10 bases separating them. The CDR3 has 13 amino acids. CDR3 sequence: CASSEQTGNGYTF. The CDR3 DNA sequence: TGTGCCAGCAGTGAACAGACAGGAAATGGCTACACCTTC.

The chain combines TRBV19 with TRBJ2-1, with D perhaps matching TRBD1 (6 bases). CDR3 length equals 13 residues. V gave up 4 bases and J gave up 4 bases, with 8 bases separating them. Germline lookup yields CDR1 LNHDA and CDR2 SQIVND (reference sequence). CDR3: CASSRQVYNEQFF. CDR3 DNA sequence: TGTGCCAGTAGTAGACAGGTTTACAATGAGCAGTTCTTC.

The gene calls are TRBV5-1 and TRBJ2-1, with 9 bases fitting TRBD2. Trimming cost V 1 base and J 7 bases; bases outside gene matches: 6. Germline CDR1 is SGHRS and CDR2 is YFSETQ. The CDR3 runs to 15 residues. The CDR3: CASSLLAGARNEQFF. The CDR3 bases are TGCGCCAGCAGCTTGTTAGCGGGAGCTCGGAATGAGCAGTTCTTC.

V and J are TRBV6-1 and TRBJ1-2, with D unclear. This CDR3 comprises 15 residues. The V gene's germline CDR1 is MNHNS and CDR2 SASEGT. V lost 6 bases and J 8 bases, leaving 22 bases between the germline ends. The CDR3 region is CASSPRVDHLRGYTF. CDR3 sequence (DNA): TGTGCCAGCAGCCCCCGGGTCGATCATTTACGGGGCTACACCTTC.

The chain couples TRBV28 to TRBJ2-1, with 12 bases matching TRBD2. CDR1 and CDR2 (germline): MDHEN, SYDVKM. Losses at the gene ends were 2 bases for V and 9 bases for J; bases not matched to a gene: 11. This CDR3 comprises 17 residues. The CDR3 reads CASSLKVASGRAGEQFF. The CDR3 bases are TGTGCCAGCAGTTTAAAGGTGGCTAGCGGGAGGGCCGGTGAGCAGTTCTTC.

This rearrangement joins TRBV28 to TRBJ1-5; D gene uncertain. The ends were cut back, 2 bases at V and 6 bases at J, with 11 bases in the middle. The CDR3 runs 14 residues. Germline V CDR1 and CDR2: MDHEN, SYDVKM. The CDR3 region has the DNA TGTGCCAGCAGTTTAGGCAGTGGCGTTCAGCCCCAGCATTTT. Encoded protein: CASSLGSGVQPQHF.

The chain couples TRBV5-1 to TRBJ2-2; 12 nucleotides agree with TRBD2. CDR1 is SGHRS, CDR2 YFSETQ, per germline. This CDR3 contains 17 residues. V lost 4 bases and J lost 4; bases outside the gene matches: 8. Written as DNA, the CDR3 is TGCGCCAGCAGCCCAATGACTAGCGGGAGCGGCACCGGGGAGCTGTTTTTT. Its translation is CASSPMTSGSGTGELFF.